A single sample gave rise to the 24 T cell receptor beta chains below, sequenced in a study of cytotoxic CD8 clonotypes in ibrutinib-treated CLL. Method: immunoSEQ multiplex PCR; TCRdb's copy keeps in-frame clones and lacks some. Altogether tens of thousands of clones are present, about 86% being singletons, with the ten largest covering roughly 5.4%. The material sequenced was PBMCs, taken before ibrutinib treatment. Every receptor here comes from a human donor with chronic lymphocytic leukemia.

The chain recombines TRBV25-1 with TRBJ2-1; 9 nucleotides agree with TRBD2. V was pared by 6 bases and J by 4 bases, with 7 bases of the junction left unmatched. Germline V gene sequence: CDR1 MGHDK, CDR2 SYGVNS. The CDR3 consists of 15 residues. The CDR3 region is CASSLGLAEYNEQFF. CDR3 nucleotides: TGTGCCAGCAGCCTGGGACTAGCCGAGTACAATGAGCAGTTCTTC. Filled out from reference TRBV25-1 and TRBJ2-1, the complete variable domain reads EADIYQTPRYLVIGTGKKITLECSQTMGHDKMYWYQQDPGMELHLIHYSYGVNSTEKGDLSSESTVSRIRTEHFPLTLESARPSHTSQYLCASSLGLAEYNEQFFGPGTRLTVL.

There are a few counts of this clone. This chain links TRBV25-1 with TRBJ2-3, with D possibly called TRBD1 or TRBD2 (5 bases each). The germline CDR1 and CDR2 sequences are MGHDK and SYGVNS. The germline V and J ends were trimmed by 1 base and 3 bases, with 11 bases remaining between them. The length of the CDR3 is 15 residues. DNA of the CDR3: TGTGCCAGCAGTGAATGGGACCCGGGGACAGATACGCAGTATTTT. Its translation is CASSEWDPGTDTQYF.

The chain links TRBV10-1 to TRBJ2-1, with TRBD1 as a possible D gene (6 bases). Trimming removed 9 bases at V and 0 bases at J, with 24 bases between. The CDR3 covers 18 residues. Germline loops: CDR1 WNHNN, CDR2 SYGVQD (reference sequence). The DNA of the CDR3 is TGCGCCAGTCCCGCCGTGACAGGCCCCCTTAGCTCCTACAATGAGCAGTTCTTC. Protein: CASPAVTGPLSSYNEQFF.

This sequence joins TRBV6-5 and TRBJ2-1, with 7 bases fitting TRBD1. The CDR3 covers 12 residues. The germline V gene has CDR1 MNHEY and CDR2 SVGAGI. After removal of 5 bases from V and 15 bases from J, the junction contained 10 bases not matched to a gene. The CDR3 bases are TGTGCCAGCAGTCCACGAAGGACAGGCTGGTTCTTC. Its translation is CASSPRRTGWFF.

V is TRBV23-1 and J is TRBJ1-1, with a possible D match to TRBD1 (6 bases). TRBV23-1 falls under the ORF class, with uncertain function. V lost 7 bases, J lost 0 bases, and 15 bases lay in between. The CDR3 runs to 15 residues. The CDR3 sequence: CASNGRGEVNTEAFF. DNA of the CDR3: TGCGCCAGCAATGGAAGGGGGGAAGTGAACACTGAAGCTTTCTTT.

The chain employs TRBV5-1 and TRBJ1-5; 8 nucleotides line up with TRBD1. Looked up from germline, CDR1 is SGHRS and CDR2 is YFSETQ. The CDR3 has 14 residues. V lost 4 bases and J lost 4; bases outside the gene matches: 4. The CDR3 region is CASSPGQENQPQHF. The CDR3 DNA follows: TGCGCCAGCAGCCCGGGACAGGAGAATCAGCCCCAGCATTTT.

V usage is TRBV7-6 and J usage is TRBJ2-5; D is ambiguous. CDR1 SGHVS and CDR2 FNYEAQ come from the germline V gene. V dropped 3 bases and J dropped 2 bases, with 7 bases sitting between them. The CDR3 is 13 residues long. The CDR3 DNA reads TGTGCCAGCAGCTTCGCCGGTCAAGAGACCCAGTACTTC. Its protein is CASSFAGQETQYF.

The chain recombines TRBV5-1 with TRBJ2-7; tentatively, D is TRBD1 or TRBD2 (6 bases each). Germline CDR1 and CDR2: SGHRS and YFSETQ. V lost 2 bases to trimming and J lost 3 bases, with 12 bases between them. This CDR3 has 14 residues. The CDR3 spells CASSFEGGNYEQYF. The CDR3 nucleotides are TGCGCCAGCAGCTTCGAAGGGGGGAACTACGAGCAGTACTTC.

The chain combines TRBV14 with TRBJ2-3; D unresolved. The V and J ends lost 6 bases and 3 bases respectively, with 10 bases between them. Germline CDR1 SGHDN, CDR2 FVKESK. The CDR3 totals 13 residues. CDR3 sequence reads: CASRVAATDTQYF. DNA of the CDR3: TGTGCCAGCAGGGTTGCGGCTACAGATACGCAGTATTTT.

The J gene is TRBJ1-1, the V gene TRBV7-9, with D perhaps TRBD1 (6 bases). V lost 4 bases to trimming and J lost 4 bases, with 25 bases between them. Per germline, CDR1 SEHNR and CDR2 FQNEAQ (reference sequence). The CDR3 extends over 18 amino acids. This CDR3 is CASSSRGHLVLRPTEAFF. The CDR3 bases are TGTGCCAGCAGCTCACGGGGACACTTGGTCCTCCGCCCCACTGAAGCTTTCTTT.

V and J are TRBV11-3 and TRBJ2-7, with a possible D match to TRBD2 (5 bases). V dropped 6 bases and J dropped 7 bases, with 13 bases sitting between them. This CDR3 has 12 residues. Per the germline V gene, CDR1 is SGHNT and CDR2 is YENEEA. This chain's CDR3 is CASSKGVGEQYF. The DNA of the CDR3 is TGTGCCAGCAGTAAGGGAGTGGGGGAGCAGTACTTC.

The V and J genes are TRBV25-1 and TRBJ1-4; D perhaps matches TRBD1 (6 bases). V was clipped by 3 bases and J by 6 bases, with 17 bases between them. The CDR3 consists of 16 residues. Germline-derived CDR1 and CDR2 are MGHDK and SYGVNS. CDR3 DNA sequence: TGTGCCAGCAGTGATCGCAGGGGAAGTCAGGATGAAAAACTGTTTTTT. Translation gives CASSDRRGSQDEKLFF.

The V call is TRBV6-5, the J call TRBJ2-5; D gene uncertain. CDR3 size: 13 residues. The ends were cut back, 1 base at V and 5 bases at J, with 8 bases in the middle. Per the germline V gene, CDR1 is MNHEY and CDR2 is SVGAGI. The CDR3 sequence is CASSYYTMETQYF. As DNA, the CDR3 is TGTGCCAGCAGTTACTACACGATGGAGACCCAGTACTTC.

This clone was found once. The chain joins TRBV9 to TRBJ2-1; D tentatively fits TRBD1 or TRBD2 (5 bases each). The CDR3 has 12 amino acids. V gave up 0 bases and J gave up 11 bases, with 9 bases separating them. CDR1 and CDR2 (germline): SGDLS, YYNGEE. CDR3 region: CASSVGGYQQFF. As DNA, the CDR3 is TGTGCCAGCAGCGTAGGGGGGTACCAGCAGTTCTTC.

The V call is TRBV5-1, the J call TRBJ1-1; unclear D gene. The CDR3 is 13 residues long. Trimming shortened V by 3 bases and J by 0 bases, and 6 bases separated the two germline ends. In germline, CDR1 is SGHRS, CDR2 YFSETQ. CDR3 sequence (DNA): TGCGCCAGCAGCTCCTCCGTGAACACTGAAGCTTTCTTT. Its protein is CASSSSVNTEAFF.

About this clone: At one of its ends the junction is not consistent with the germline gene, which may arise from a read error. This rearrangement joins TRBV28 to TRBJ2-5; 11 nucleotides agree with TRBD2. The CDR3 has 15 amino acids. Germline loops: CDR1 MDHEN, CDR2 SYDVKM. The CDR3 loop reads CASRLSGRDQEAQYF. CDR3 bases: TGTGCCAGCAGACTTAGCGGGAGGGATCAAGAGGCCCAGTACTTC.

The V gene is TRBV27, the J gene TRBJ1-2, with TRBD1 matching over 8 bases. Germline V gene sequence: CDR1 MNHEY, CDR2 SMNVEV (reference sequence). This CDR3 has 20 amino acids. The V and J ends lost 7 bases and 2 bases, in that order; junction bases with no gene match: 24. The CDR3 coding sequence is TGTGCCAGCACCGGTACACCAGGTCGGGGGGCGGACAGGGTAAACTATGGCTACACCTTC. This encodes CASTGTPGRGADRVNYGYTF.

The chain carries TRBV30 and TRBJ1-4; 7 bases are a match to TRBD1. The V segment lost 3 bases and the J segment 3 bases; nucleotides outside the gene matches: 4. The CDR3 consists of 14 residues. Germline V lookup: CDR1 GTSNPN, CDR2 SVGIG (reference sequence). The CDR3 DNA follows: TGTGCCTGGAGCCCCGGGACAGCTAATGAAAAACTGTTTTTT. Translating gives CAWSPGTANEKLFF.

This clone was detected once. V and J are TRBV10-3 and TRBJ2-3; 8 bases are a match to TRBD2. Per the germline V gene, CDR1 is ENHRY and CDR2 is SYGVKD. V trimming: 10 bases; J trimming: 5 bases; junction bases outside the gene matches: 17. The CDR3 is 16 amino acids. This CDR3 reads CATNPLGREVGDTQYF. The CDR3 DNA sequence: TGTGCCACCAACCCCTTAGGGCGGGAGGTGGGAGATACGCAGTATTTT.

V and J are TRBV2 and TRBJ2-2, with a possible D match to TRBD1 (5 bases). V was shortened by 6 bases and J by 4 bases, with 9 bases between the two germline ends. The CDR3 has 13 amino acids. The germline V gene encodes CDR1 SNHLY and CDR2 FYNNEI. The CDR3 region has the DNA TGTGCCAGCAGATTCACAGGCACCGGGGAGCTGTTTTTT. As protein: CASRFTGTGELFF.

This rearrangement joins TRBV18 to TRBJ2-7; 7 bases line up with TRBD1. The CDR3 totals 15 residues. CDR1 KGHSH and CDR2 LQKENI come from the germline V gene. The junction had 8 bases not matched to a gene; V was cut back by 1 base and J by 5 bases. The CDR3 nucleotides read TGTGCCAGCTCACCACGCGACAGGGATGTACACGAGCAGTACTTC. Translation: CASSPRDRDVHEQYF.

The V and J genes are TRBV2 and TRBJ2-2, with D hard to call. The V end was cut by 8 bases, the J end by 10 bases, with 23 bases between. Germline loops: CDR1 SNHLY, CDR2 FYNNEI. The CDR3 consists of 15 residues. The chain's CDR3 is CASYILRQANKELFF. The CDR3 DNA reads TGTGCCAGCTATATACTCCGTCAGGCCAACAAGGAGCTGTTTTTT. The full variable domain, completed using reference TRBV2 and TRBJ2-2, is EPEVTQTPSHQVTQMGQEVILRCVPISNHLYFYWYRQILGQKVEFLVSFYNNEISEKSEIFDDQFSVERPDGSNFTLKIRSTKLEDSAMYFCASYILRQANKELFFGEGSRLTVL.

V and J are TRBV11-2 and TRBJ2-7, with TRBD2 matching 13 bases. The V gene end was trimmed by 4 bases and the J gene end by 7 bases; junction bases not matched to a gene: 7. The CDR3 contains 15 residues. The germline V gene has CDR1 SGHAT and CDR2 FQNNGV. CDR3 in DNA: TGTGCCAGCAGCTCCCGGACTAGCGGGAGATATGAGCAGTACTTC. Amino acids: CASSSRTSGRYEQYF.

V gene TRBV19 combines with J gene TRBJ2-1; TRBD2 matches 11 bases. V dropped 3 bases and J dropped 7; count of bases not matched to a gene: 8. Per the germline V gene, CDR1 is LNHDA and CDR2 is SQIVND (reference sequence). This CDR3 contains 16 residues. The CDR3 DNA is TGTGCCAGTAGTATGCCGGGACTAGCGGCCGTGAATGAGCAGTTCTTC. Amino acid sequence: CASSMPGLAAVNEQFF.